Below, 28 T cell receptor beta chains from the same sample are listed, as sequenced in a study of blood T cell repertoires in COVID-19. Using immunoSEQ multiplex PCR, the repertoire was profiled, and TCRdb retains in-frame clones only, with some absent. Of 150,000 to 200,000 clones in the sample, about 82% were seen once. The sequencing sample was made of peripheral blood. The origin of the receptors is a woman aged 25 to 39 with acute or convalescent COVID-19.

The chain combines TRBV30 with TRBJ1-6; D is uncertain. Germline-derived CDR1 and CDR2 are GTSNPN and SVGIG (reference sequence). Trimming removed 2 bases at V and 8 bases at J, with 13 bases between. The CDR3 runs to 14 residues. This CDR3 is CAWSSILAYSPLHF. The CDR3 bases are TGTGCCTGGAGTAGTATTCTAGCGTATTCACCCCTCCACTTT.

There are a few counts of this clone. This chain links TRBV4-1 with TRBJ1-3; D is ambiguous. Germline values: CDR1 MGHRA, CDR2 YSYEKL. V lost 0 bases and J lost 0, with 6 bases in between. The CDR3 is 15 amino acids. The CDR3 region has the DNA TGCGCCAGCAGCCAAGATCCTGTCTCTGGAAACACCATATATTTT. It yields the protein CASSQDPVSGNTIYF.

V is TRBV2 and J is TRBJ1-6; no definite D call. V gave up 5 bases and J gave up 6 bases, with 11 bases separating them. The CDR3 runs 14 residues. Germline loops: CDR1 SNHLY, CDR2 FYNNEI. CDR3 sequence: CASSLTSGNSPLHF. CDR3 bases: TGTGCCAGCAGTCTTACCTCCGGTAATTCACCCCTCCACTTT.

The chain couples TRBV7-2 to TRBJ2-7; D might be TRBD1 (5 bases). Germline-derived CDR1 and CDR2 are SGHTA and FQGNSA. The CDR3 totals 15 residues. V was cut by 3 bases and J by 4 bases, with 16 bases left in between. The CDR3 loop reads CASSFLRVGQYEQYF. The CDR3 bases are TGTGCCAGCAGCTTCCTCCGCGTGGGGCAGTACGAGCAGTACTTC.

CDR3 protein: CASRRTSGANTDTQYF. CDR3 nucleotides: TGCGCCAGCAGACGGACTAGCGGGGCGAACACAGATACGCAGTATTTT. This chain links TRBV10-2 with TRBJ2-3, with 12 nucleotides matching TRBD2. The CDR3 contains 16 residues. V lost 6 bases and J lost 2; bases outside the gene matches: 6. Germline CDR1 reads WSHSY; CDR2 reads SAAADI.

This clone was seen more than once but under ten times. The chain carries TRBV6-5 and TRBJ2-7; D is perhaps TRBD1 (6 bases). The V end lost 0 bases, the J end lost 4 bases, and 10 bases lay between the germline ends. Germline CDR1 reads MNHEY; CDR2 reads SVGAGI. The CDR3 is 14 residues long. In nucleotides, the CDR3 is TGTGCCAGCAGTTACTCGGGGGCTCAATACGAGCAGTACTTC. This codes for CASSYSGAQYEQYF.

For this clone: The same CDR3 is also encoded by other DNA sequences in this sample. The chain carries TRBV7-2 and TRBJ2-7; 10 positions agree with TRBD2. Trimming took 2 bases from V and 6 from J; bases not matched to a gene: 4. CDR1 and CDR2 (germline): SGHTA, FQGNSA. The CDR3 length is 14 residues. This CDR3 is CASSLRLAGAEQYF. CDR3 nucleotides: TGTGCCAGCAGCTTAAGGCTAGCGGGAGCCGAGCAGTACTTC.

This CDR3 reads CASRREGNHEQYF. The CDR3 nucleotides read TGTGCCAGCAGACGAGAGGGAAACCACGAGCAGTACTTC. The chain has TRBV13 and TRBJ2-7; TRBD2 is a possible D gene (5 bases). V gave up 6 bases and J gave up 5 bases, with 14 bases separating them. From germline, CDR1 is PRHDT and CDR2 FYEKMQ (reference sequence). This CDR3 is built from 13 residues. The variable domain in full, completed from reference TRBV13 and TRBJ2-7, reads AAGVIQSPRHLIKEKRETATLKCYPIPRHDTVYWYQQGPGQDPQFLISFYEKMQSDKGSIPDRFSAQQFSDYHSELNMSSLELGDSALYFCASRREGNHEQYFGPGTRLTVT.

This clone was recorded once. The V gene is TRBV5-6, the J gene TRBJ2-1; 8 nucleotides match TRBD2. The CDR3 totals 15 residues. Unmatched junction bases numbered 9, after V lost 4 bases and J lost 6 bases. The germline CDR1 and CDR2 sequences are SGHDT and YYEEEE. The CDR3 here is CASSQVPLAVNEQFF. The CDR3 nucleotides read TGTGCCAGCAGCCAAGTTCCACTAGCGGTCAATGAGCAGTTCTTC.

The chain combines TRBV5-1 with TRBJ1-1; D is perhaps TRBD1 (5 bases). V was pared by 5 bases and J by 6 bases, with 14 bases between. The CDR3 has 13 amino acids. The V gene's germline CDR1 is SGHRS and CDR2 YFSETQ. CDR3 nucleotide sequence: TGCGCCAGCAGTTGGGGCAGGGACTCTGAAGCTTTCTTT. This gives the protein CASSWGRDSEAFF.

The chain carries TRBV5-4 and TRBJ2-7, with TRBD2 as a possible D gene (5 bases). The V gene lost 4 bases and the J gene lost 5 bases, with 16 bases spanning the gap. Germline loops: CDR1 SGHNT, CDR2 YYREEE (reference sequence). CDR3 length: 14 amino acids. CDR3 residues: CASSLRTSTHEQYF. CDR3 DNA sequence: TGTGCCAGCAGCCTACGAACTAGTACCCACGAGCAGTACTTC.

The rearrangement joins TRBV5-1 to TRBJ2-7; maybe TRBD2 (6 bases). Germline V gene sequence: CDR1 SGHRS, CDR2 YFSETQ. Trimming stripped 4 bases from V and 7 bases from J, with 18 bases between. The CDR3 totals 14 residues. CDR3 loop: CASSGRVQGGEQYF. The CDR3 nucleotides are TGCGCCAGCAGCGGACGAGTTCAGGGAGGAGAGCAGTACTTC.

V usage is TRBV7-2 and J usage is TRBJ2-2; 7 nucleotides match TRBD1. This CDR3 spans 14 amino acids. Trimming cost V 4 bases and J 1 base; bases outside gene matches: 0. Germline CDR1 is SGHTA and CDR2 is FQGNSA. This CDR3 is CASSWTGNTGELFF. CDR3 nucleotides: TGTGCCAGCAGCTGGACAGGGAACACCGGGGAGCTGTTTTTT.

The V gene is TRBV6-2 or TRBV6-3, the J gene TRBJ2-7; TRBD1 matches 7 bases. The V gene's germline CDR1 is MNHEY and CDR2 SVGEGT. V was pared by 2 bases and J by 7 bases, with 5 bases of the junction left unmatched. The CDR3 covers 13 residues. CDR3 bases: TGTGCCAGCAGTTACGTCGACAGGGATGAGCAGTACTTC. Encoded protein: CASSYVDRDEQYF.

The chain uses TRBV28 and TRBJ1-5; TRBD1 agrees at 7 bases. Unmatched junction bases numbered 3, after V lost 5 bases and J lost 8 bases. The length of the CDR3 is 12 residues. Germline values: CDR1 MDHEN, CDR2 SYDVKM. This chain's CDR3 is CASSVQGKPQHF. In DNA form, the CDR3 reads TGTGCCAGCAGTGTACAGGGGAAGCCCCAGCATTTT.

The chain employs TRBV19 and TRBJ2-6, with a weak D call TRBD1 (6 bases). This CDR3 region has 17 residues. Trimming removed 7 bases from V and 0 bases from J, with 16 bases in between. Per germline, CDR1 LNHDA and CDR2 SQIVND (reference sequence). For the CDR3, the DNA is TGTGCCAGTACCCCGGACAGTAGGAGCTCTGGGGCCAACGTCCTGACTTTC. This gives the protein CASTPDSRSSGANVLTF. Full variable domain (outside the CDR3, taken from reference TRBV19 and TRBJ2-6): DGGITQSPKYLFRKEGQNVTLSCEQNLNHDAMYWYRQDPGQGLRLIYYSQIVNDFQKGDIAEGYSVSREKKESFPLTVTSAQKNPTAFYLCASTPDSRSSGANVLTFGAGSRLTVL.

DNA of the CDR3: TGCGCCAGCAGCCGACAACAGGGGTTAGATGGCTACACCTTC. It is translated as CASSRQQGLDGYTF. The chain combines TRBV5-1 with TRBJ1-2, with 7 bases aligning to TRBD1. CDR3 length equals 14 residues. CDR1 is SGHRS, CDR2 YFSETQ, per germline. Trimming at V came to 4 bases and at J to 6 bases, leaving 9 bases not matched to a gene.

In its sample, this clone was seen a few times. The V gene is TRBV7-2, the J gene TRBJ2-5; 10 nucleotides align to TRBD2. The CDR3 covers 15 residues. Germline V lookup: CDR1 SGHTA, CDR2 FQGNSA. Trimming removed 4 bases from V and 5 bases from J; junction bases left unmatched: 7. The CDR3 nucleotides are TGTGCCAGCAGCTCCCAGCGGGGGGGCCGGGAGACCCAGTACTTC. Its translation: CASSSQRGGRETQYF.

The gene calls are TRBV6-6 and TRBJ1-3, with D possibly being TRBD1 (5 bases). The CDR3 spans 14 residues. Trimming took off 6 bases at V and 15 bases at J, with 24 bases between the two ends. Germline assignment: CDR1 MNHNY and CDR2 SVGAGI (reference sequence). This CDR3 reads CASSLAGLAGAGYF. CDR3 in DNA: TGTGCCAGCAGCTTGGCGGGGCTAGCTGGCGCTGGATATTTT.

The chain is built from TRBV6-5 and TRBJ1-2; D gene uncertain. This CDR3 has 13 amino acids. Trimming pared 3 bases from V and 4 bases from J, leaving 9 bases between. CDR1 MNHEY and CDR2 SVGAGI come from the germline V gene. Here the CDR3 reads CASSYPGAYGYTF. CDR3 DNA: TGTGCCAGCAGTTATCCAGGCGCCTATGGCTACACCTTC.

The chain carries TRBV5-6 and TRBJ1-1; D is uncertain. This CDR3 has 12 residues. Trimming took off 0 bases at V and 7 bases at J, with 7 bases between the two ends. The germline CDR1 and CDR2 sequences are SGHDT and YYEEEE. The CDR3: CASSLVAREAFF. CDR3 bases: TGTGCCAGCAGCTTGGTGGCACGTGAAGCTTTCTTT.

The chain has TRBV4-3 and TRBJ2-1; D not certain. Germline V gene data show CDR1 as LGHNA and CDR2 as YSLEER. Trimming removed 0 bases from V and 5 bases from J, with 8 bases in between. The CDR3 sequence is 14 residues long. The CDR3 loop reads CASSQDARDNEQFF. The CDR3 nucleotides read TGCGCCAGCAGCCAAGATGCGAGAGACAATGAGCAGTTCTTC.

The rearrangement uses TRBV27 and TRBJ1-2; maybe TRBD1 (5 bases). The CDR3 runs to 14 residues. Trimming stripped 3 bases from V and 8 bases from J, with 16 bases between. The germline V gene has CDR1 MNHEY and CDR2 SMNVEV (reference sequence). For the CDR3, the DNA is TGTGCCAGCAGTTTCAAACCTCGGGGGGGAGGCTACACCTTC. Residues: CASSFKPRGGGYTF.

This clone appeared a few times. The chain combines TRBV15 with TRBJ1-1, with D uncertain. Germline V gene sequence: CDR1 LNHNV, CDR2 YYDKDF (reference sequence). V was clipped by 0 bases and J by 12 bases, with 17 bases between them. The CDR3 consists of 14 residues. The CDR3 DNA follows: TGTGCCACCAGCAGAGATCGTGGAGGGTGGGTAACTTTCTTT. This translates into CATSRDRGGWVTFF.

The chain couples TRBV7-3 to TRBJ1-1; no clear D gene. Germline-derived CDR1 and CDR2 are SGHTA and FQGTGA. The CDR3 has 15 residues. Trimming stripped 1 base from V and 1 base from J, with 10 bases between. CDR3 in DNA: TGTGCCAGCAGCTTAAGCAGGTCCAAGAACACTGAAGCTTTCTTT. Translation gives CASSLSRSKNTEAFF.

V is TRBV19 and J is TRBJ1-1; D call uncertain. CDR1 LNHDA and CDR2 SQIVND come from the germline V gene (reference sequence). The ends were cut back, 3 bases at V and 1 base at J, with 6 bases in the middle. There are 13 residues in the CDR3. The CDR3 nucleotides read TGTGCCAGTAGTATGCCAGGGAACACTGAAGCTTTCTTT. Translation gives CASSMPGNTEAFF.

This rearrangement joins TRBV4-2 to TRBJ2-1; possible D gene TRBD2, 5 bases. The germline V gene encodes CDR1 LGHNA and CDR2 YNFKEQ. The V end was cut by 0 bases, the J end by 5 bases, with 11 bases between. The CDR3 is 15 residues long. The CDR3 loop reads CASSQDEGRNNEQFF. In DNA, the CDR3 is TGTGCCAGCAGCCAAGATGAGGGCCGTAACAATGAGCAGTTCTTC.

V is TRBV5-1 and J is TRBJ2-1; D not resolved. Trimming took off 0 bases at V and 1 base at J, with 11 bases between the two ends. CDR1 is SGHRS, CDR2 YFSETQ, per germline. The CDR3 is 16 residues long. The CDR3 DNA reads TGCGCCAGCAGCTTGGCCAGAGGCACTTCCTACAATGAGCAGTTCTTC. Translation: CASSLARGTSYNEQFF.